These T cell receptor beta chains were read from a single sample in a study of T-cell reconstitution after alpha-beta-depleted transplantation in children. TCRdb used MiXCR to reprocess the PCR reads, holding one entry per CDR3 protein. The profile shows hundreds of thousands of distinct CDR3 sequences, roughly 16% of them singletons. The specimen was PBMCs, mostly from graft donor cells, collected 360 days after TCRalphabeta/CD19-depleted stem cell transplant. The receptors shown here come from a boy younger than two who had a stem cell transplant for Wiskott-Aldrich syndrome, so the T cells may come from the graft donor. The CDR3 runs from the conserved cysteine through the conserved F or W. A D gene is named only where the DNA matches it firmly. A clone size is listed for some rows: how often the clone was seen (once, few, many), or a class if it is expanded.

J,V,D,size,CDR3,DNA
TRBJ2-1,TRBV19,TRBD2,-,CASSIAGTSLNEQFF,TGTGCCAGTAGTATAGCCGGGACTAGTTTAAATGAGCAGTTCTTC
TRBJ2-1,TRBV29-1,TRBD1,few,CSVLEDRTLYNEQFF,TGCAGCGTACTAGAGGACAGGACCCTTTACAATGAGCAGTTCTTC
TRBJ2-1,TRBV20-1,-,-,CSATVWNEQFF,TGCAGTGCTACCGTTTGGAATGAGCAGTTCTTC
TRBJ2-5,TRBV4-1,-,few,CASSQVRTLQETQYF,TGCGCCAGCAGCCAAGTTCGGACACTGCAAGAGACCCAGTACTTC
TRBJ2-5,TRBV5-1,TRBD2,few,CASSPGLAGGEETQYF,TGCGCCAGCAGCCCCGGACTAGCGGGAGGGGAAGAGACCCAGTACTTC
TRBJ2-3,TRBV5-1,-,-,CASSPGQSSTDTQYF,TGCGCCAGCAGCCCTGGACAGTCTAGCACAGATACGCAGTATTTT
TRBJ2-1,TRBV9,TRBD2,few,CASSVGLANSYNEQFF,TGTGCCAGCAGCGTAGGACTAGCCAACTCCTACAATGAGCAGTTCTTC
TRBJ1-2,TRBV3-1,-,-,CASSQDSSSLYGYTF,TGTGCCAGCAGCCAAGACTCCTCCTCTCTCTATGGCTACACCTTC
TRBJ2-5,TRBV24-1,TRBD1,few,CATSVGDSAPETQYF,TGTGCCACCAGTGTAGGGGACAGTGCCCCGGAGACCCAGTACTTC
TRBJ2-5,TRBV19,-,-,CASSIVGGETQYF,TGTGCCAGTAGTATAGTCGGGGGAGAGACCCAGTACTTC
TRBJ2-1,TRBV6-2/TRBV6-3,TRBD2,-,CASSPGSSGVLSSYNEQFF,TGTGCCAGCAGCCCGGGGTCTAGCGGGGTCCTCAGCTCCTACAATGAGCAGTTCTTC
TRBJ1-5,TRBV4-1,TRBD1,few,CASSRGQGIRPQHF,TGCGCCAGCAGCCGGGGACAGGGGATTAGGCCCCAGCATTTT
TRBJ2-7,TRBV7-9,-,few,CASSPITGNYEQYF,TGTGCCAGCAGCCCTATAACGGGTAACTACGAGCAGTACTTC
TRBJ1-6,TRBV6-5,-,few,CASSYYGSYNSPLHF,TGTGCCAGCAGTTACTACGGAAGCTATAATTCACCCCTCCACTTT
TRBJ2-3,TRBV20-1,TRBD2,-,CSARGQREAPDTQYF,TGCAGTGCTAGAGGCCAGCGGGAGGCCCCAGATACGCAGTATTTT
TRBJ2-2,TRBV7-2,TRBD2,few,CASSFKAGGLNTGELFF,TGTGCCAGCAGCTTTAAGGCGGGGGGCTTGAACACCGGGGAGCTGTTTTTT
TRBJ1-6,TRBV7-9,TRBD1,many,CASSLFVGQGNSPLHF,TGTGCCAGCAGCTTATTCGTGGGACAGGGGAATTCACCCCTCCACTTT
TRBJ2-1,TRBV7-9,TRBD1,many,CASSLGQGEFF,TGTGCCAGCAGCTTGGGACAGGGGGAGTTCTTC
TRBJ2-7,TRBV12-3/TRBV12-4,-,-,CASSLTGRWGWQYF,TGTGCCAGCAGTCTGACAGGGAGGTGGGGATGGCAGTACTTC
TRBJ2-3,TRBV5-1,-,few,CASSLPRLGSDTQYF,TGCGCCAGCAGCTTGCCCCGACTAGGGAGTGATACGCAGTATTTT
TRBJ2-1,TRBV11-2,TRBD2,-,CASSQGLVLSEQFF,TGTGCCAGCAGCCAGGGACTAGTTTTAAGTGAGCAGTTCTTC
TRBJ2-5,TRBV18,TRBD2,-,CASSPPTSGEETQYF,TGTGCCAGCTCACCACCGACTAGCGGAGAAGAGACCCAGTACTTC
TRBJ2-6,TRBV4-1,-,few,CASSQDHFTGANVLTF,TGCGCCAGCAGCCAAGATCATTTTACTGGGGCCAACGTCCTGACTTTC
TRBJ2-7,TRBV30,TRBD1,-,CAWRTGGPLEQYF,TGTGCCTGGAGGACAGGGGGCCCCCTCGAGCAGTACTTC
TRBJ2-7,TRBV7-2,-,-,CASSFRDFSYEQYF,TGTGCCAGCAGCTTCCGGGACTTCTCCTACGAGCAGTACTTC
TRBJ2-5,TRBV7-8,TRBD1,-,CASSLAGQWEETQYF,TGTGCCAGCAGCTTAGCGGGACAGTGGGAAGAGACCCAGTACTTC
TRBJ1-5,TRBV12-3/TRBV12-4,TRBD1,few,CASSPRQGGNQPQHF,TGTGCCAGCAGTCCGAGACAGGGTGGCAATCAGCCCCAGCATTTT
TRBJ2-6,TRBV5-1,-,-,CASSSPGLSGANVLTF,TGCGCCAGCAGCTCCCCGGGACTCTCTGGGGCCAACGTCCTGACTTTC
TRBJ1-6,TRBV6-5,TRBD1,few,CASTTGGFSPLHF,TGTGCCAGCACAACAGGGGGATTCTCACCCCTCCACTTT
TRBJ2-3,TRBV5-1,TRBD1,-,CASSLVRDRAADTQYF,TGCGCCAGCAGCTTGGTTCGGGACAGGGCGGCAGATACGCAGTATTTT
TRBJ1-1,TRBV7-2,-,-,CASSCWLGQGNTEAFF,TGTGCCAGCAGCTGTTGGTTAGGGCAGGGAAACACTGAAGCTTTCTTT
TRBJ2-7,TRBV5-5,-,few,CASSLARQMSYEQYF,TGTGCCAGCAGCTTGGCCCGGCAGATGTCCTACGAGCAGTACTTC
TRBJ2-3,TRBV5-1,-,few,CASSAGFSRMGTDTQYF,TGCGCCAGCAGCGCAGGGTTTAGTCGAATGGGCACAGATACGCAGTATTTT
TRBJ2-2,TRBV5-6,-,-,CASSFGTPGELFF,TGTGCCAGCAGCTTTGGGACACCCGGGGAGCTGTTTTTT
TRBJ2-4,TRBV11-2,-,few,CASSPLGGKNIQYF,TGTGCCAGCAGCCCCCTAGGGGGCAAAAACATTCAGTACTTC
TRBJ2-2,TRBV5-1,-,-,CASSLGKASNTGELFF,TGCGCCAGCAGCTTGGGGAAGGCGTCGAACACCGGGGAGCTGTTTTTT
TRBJ2-7,TRBV11-2,TRBD2,-,CASSLPGLAVYEQYF,TGTGCCAGCAGCTTACCGGGACTAGCGGTTTACGAGCAGTACTTC
TRBJ2-7,TRBV20-1,-,-,CSARDSSSIFREQYF,TGCAGTGCTAGAGACTCGTCTAGCATATTCCGCGAGCAGTACTTC
TRBJ2-6,TRBV25-1,TRBD2,-,CASSGSGDFSGANVLTF,TGTGCCAGCAGTGGGAGCGGGGACTTCTCTGGGGCCAACGTCCTGACTTTC
TRBJ2-1,TRBV6-2/TRBV6-3,-,few,CASSMPRYNEQFF,TGTGCCAGCAGTATGCCGCGATACAATGAGCAGTTCTTC
TRBJ2-2,TRBV7-6,-,-,CASSTLGSGNTGELFF,TGTGCCAGCAGCACTCTGGGGTCCGGGAACACCGGGGAGCTGTTTTTT
TRBJ1-4,TRBV12-3/TRBV12-4,-,few,CASSLRQADEKLFF,TGTGCCAGCAGTTTAAGGCAGGCTGATGAAAAACTGTTTTTT
TRBJ2-7,TRBV10-3,TRBD2,few,CAISQGLAGGSYEQYF,TGTGCCATCAGCCAGGGACTAGCGGGAGGTAGCTACGAGCAGTACTTC
TRBJ2-7,TRBV7-9,-,-,CASSHPGGVPSYEQYF,TGTGCCAGCAGCCACCCAGGGGGGGTTCCCTCCTACGAGCAGTACTTC
TRBJ2-5,TRBV28,TRBD1,-,CASTPHLGQGAGETQYF,TGTGCCAGCACCCCTCATCTAGGACAGGGGGCCGGAGAGACCCAGTACTTC
TRBJ2-5,TRBV6-2/TRBV6-3,-,-,CASSYGQSVQETQYF,TGTGCCAGCAGTTACGGGCAGTCTGTCCAAGAGACCCAGTACTTC
TRBJ2-1,TRBV10-3,-,few,CAISVLNPTNEQFF,TGTGCCATCAGTGTTTTGAACCCGACCAATGAGCAGTTCTTC
TRBJ1-2,TRBV7-2,-,few,CASSSSSNYGYTF,TGTGCCAGCAGCTCTAGCAGCAACTATGGCTACACCTTC
TRBJ2-5,TRBV7-9,-,-,CASSLVHYQRTQYF,TGTGCCAGCAGCCTGGTCCACTATCAACGTACCCAGTACTTC
TRBJ2-4,TRBV12-3/TRBV12-4,-,-,CASTREEWRRYF,TGTGCCAGCACCCGCGAAGAATGGCGGCGGTACTTC
TRBJ1-2,TRBV5-1,TRBD1,-,CASSTRQGAIYGYTF,TGCGCCAGCAGCACCCGACAGGGGGCAATCTATGGCTACACCTTC